Listed below are T cell receptor beta chains from one sample, sequenced in a study of identical twins. One entry per CDR3 protein results from TCRdb running MiXCR on the 5' RACE reads. The data hold roughly 240,000 distinct CDR3 sequences, with 7.5% observed a single time. This same sample was also taken into another study, of yellow fever vaccine responses in identical twins.

The sample comprised CD8+ T cells sorted from blood. The receptors here all came from a woman between 18 and 29 years old in good health. CDR3s include the opening cysteine and the closing phenylalanine or tryptophan. Fields, in order: clone size, J gene, CDR3 length, D gene, V gene, CDR3 protein, CDR3 DNA. The D gene is left open where the match is weak. The size of a clone is reported for some rows only, either as once, few or many, or as a class for expanded clones.

>many|TRBJ1-2|17|TRBD1|TRBV20-1
CSARDQASGTGDYGYTF
TGCAGTGCTAGAGATCAGGCGTCAGGGACAGGGGACTATGGCTACACCTTC
>few|TRBJ2-3|15|TRBD2|TRBV4-2
CASSTLAGSGDTQYF
TGTGCCAGCAGCACCCTAGCGGGGAGTGGAGATACGCAGTATTTT
>.|TRBJ2-3|17|.|TRBV3-1
CASSQRVQGLGTDTQYF
TGTGCCAGCAGCCAAAGAGTGCAGGGACTCGGGACCGATACGCAGTATTTT
>.|TRBJ2-1|17|.|TRBV24-1
CATSKPHQGEMNNEQFF
TGTGCCACCAGTAAACCACACCAGGGTGAAATGAACAATGAGCAGTTCTTC
>few|TRBJ2-7|14|.|TRBV27
CASSDTGGSYEQYF
TGTGCCAGCAGTGACACGGGCGGATCCTACGAGCAGTACTTC
>once|TRBJ2-3|14|.|TRBV19
CASSIWARADTQYF
TGTGCCAGTAGTATTTGGGCTCGGGCAGATACGCAGTATTTT
>few|TRBJ1-4|15|.|TRBV12-3/TRBV12-4
CASSNRGMTNEKLFF
TGTGCCAGCTCGAATCGTGGTATGACTAATGAAAAACTGTTTTTT
>many|TRBJ2-1|16|.|TRBV7-9
CASSPVALDPRNEQFF
TGTGCCAGCAGCCCCGTAGCACTAGATCCCCGTAATGAGCAGTTCTTC
>many|TRBJ1-5|16|TRBD1|TRBV12-3/TRBV12-4
CASSFSDRGGNQPQHF
TGTGCCAGCAGTTTCTCGGACAGGGGCGGCAATCAGCCCCAGCATTTT
>few|TRBJ2-2|15|.|TRBV7-3
CASSLSWPVTGELFF
TGTGCCAGCAGCTTAAGTTGGCCCGTTACCGGGGAGCTGTTTTTT
>few|TRBJ1-6|13|TRBD1|TRBV6-1
CASSLGTGAPLHF
TGTGCCAGCAGCCTGGGGACAGGTGCACCCCTCCACTTT